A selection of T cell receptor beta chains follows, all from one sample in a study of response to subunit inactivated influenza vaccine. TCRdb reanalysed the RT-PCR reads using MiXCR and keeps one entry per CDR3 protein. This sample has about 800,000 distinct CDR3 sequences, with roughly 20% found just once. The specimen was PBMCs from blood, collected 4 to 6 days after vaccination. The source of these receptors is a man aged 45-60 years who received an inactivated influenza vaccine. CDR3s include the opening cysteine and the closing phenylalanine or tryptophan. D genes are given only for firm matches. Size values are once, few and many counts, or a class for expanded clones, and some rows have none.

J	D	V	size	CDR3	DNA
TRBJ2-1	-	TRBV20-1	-	CSASISAWANEQFF	TGCAGTGCTAGTATTTCCGCGTGGGCCAATGAGCAGTTCTTC
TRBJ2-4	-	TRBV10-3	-	CAISESFGGIQYF	TGTGCCATCAGTGAGTCATTTGGTGGCATTCAGTACTTC
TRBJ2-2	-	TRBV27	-	CASSLQGRGIGELFF	TGTGCCAGCAGTTTACAGGGCAGGGGTATCGGGGAGCTGTTTTTT
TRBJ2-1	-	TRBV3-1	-	CASSQTTVGNEQFF	TGTGCCAGCAGCCAAACTACCGTGGGAAATGAGCAGTTCTTC
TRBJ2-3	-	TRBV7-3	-	CASSLTRGGADTQYF	TGTGCCAGCAGCTTAACCAGGGGTGGCGCAGATACGCAGTATTTT
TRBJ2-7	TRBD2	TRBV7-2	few	CASRLGTSGSYEQYF	TGTGCCAGCAGGTTAGGGACTAGCGGGAGCTACGAGCAGTACTTC
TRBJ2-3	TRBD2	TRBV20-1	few	CSPGTSGTSTDTQYF	TGCAGTCCCGGGACTAGCGGGACCTCCACAGATACGCAGTATTTT
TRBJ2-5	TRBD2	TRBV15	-	CATSRAGGDLETQYF	TGTGCCACCAGCAGAGCCGGGGGGGACTTAGAGACCCAGTACTTC
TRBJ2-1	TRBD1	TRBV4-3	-	CASSQNLNRGIYNEQFF	TGCGCCAGCAGCCAAAACCTTAACAGGGGAATATACAATGAGCAGTTCTTC
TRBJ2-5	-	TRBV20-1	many	CSATGSQETQYF	TGCAGTGCTACAGGGTCCCAAGAGACCCAGTACTTC
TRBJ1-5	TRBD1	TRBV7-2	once	CASSLVQGANQPQHF	TGTGCCAGCAGCTTAGTGCAGGGGGCGAATCAGCCCCAGCATTTT
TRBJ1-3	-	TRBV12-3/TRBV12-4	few	CAPASSGNTIYF	TGTGCCCCCGCCAGCTCTGGAAACACCATATATTTT
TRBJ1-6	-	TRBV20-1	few	CSASDSTYNSPLHF	TGCAGTGCTAGCGACAGTACCTATAATTCACCCCTCCACTTT
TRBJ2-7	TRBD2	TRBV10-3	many	CAHTWREGYEQYF	TGTGCCCATACTTGGCGGGAGGGCTACGAGCAGTACTTC
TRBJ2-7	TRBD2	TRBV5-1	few	CASSPLAGDGEQYF	TGCGCCAGCAGCCCACTAGCGGGAGATGGGGAGCAGTACTTC
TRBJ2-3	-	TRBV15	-	CATSRDFGTDTQYF	TGTGCCACCAGCAGAGATTTCGGGACAGATACGCAGTATTTT
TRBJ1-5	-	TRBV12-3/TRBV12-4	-	CASSPRPQHF	TGTGCCAGCAGCCCGCGGCCCCAGCATTTT
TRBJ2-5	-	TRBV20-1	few	CSARRGTSGGETQYF	TGCAGTGCTAGACGCGGGACATCGGGCGGCGAGACCCAGTACTTC
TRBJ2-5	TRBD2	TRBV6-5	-	CASSSAGGPRETQYF	TGTGCCAGCAGTTCAGCGGGAGGGCCGAGGGAGACCCAGTACTTC
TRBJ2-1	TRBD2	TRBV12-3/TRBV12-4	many	CASTRGDEQFF	TGTGCCAGCACCCGGGGGGATGAGCAGTTCTTC
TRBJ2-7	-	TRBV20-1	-	CSANKPGTRYEQYF	TGCAGTGCTAATAAGCCGGGGACACGTTACGAGCAGTACTTC
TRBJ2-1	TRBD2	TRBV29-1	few	CSVEARRLAGGNEQFF	TGCAGCGTTGAAGCGCGGCGACTAGCGGGGGGGAATGAGCAGTTCTTC
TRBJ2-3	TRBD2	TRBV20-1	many	CSARGGDTLQDTQYF	TGCAGTGCCCGGGGGGGGGATACCCTCCAGGATACGCAGTATTTT
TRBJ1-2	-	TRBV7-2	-	CASSPTPSTGSYGYTF	TGTGCCAGCAGCCCGACCCCATCCACAGGAAGCTATGGCTACACCTTC
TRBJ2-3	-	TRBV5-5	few	CASSLEWDLATDTQYF	TGTGCCAGCAGCTTGGAATGGGACCTCGCCACAGATACGCAGTATTTT
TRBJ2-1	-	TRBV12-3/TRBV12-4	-	CASSLAGPLQFF	TGTGCCAGCAGTTTGGCCGGGCCCCTCCAGTTCTTC
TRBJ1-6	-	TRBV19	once	CASSIDGNYNSPLHF	TGTGCCAGTAGTATCGACGGAAACTATAATTCACCCCTCCACTTT
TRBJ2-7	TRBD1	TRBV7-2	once	CASSQSGQGVYEQYF	TGTGCCAGCAGCCAGTCGGGACAGGGGGTTTACGAGCAGTACTTC
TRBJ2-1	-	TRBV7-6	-	CASSFTGISSYNEQFF	TGTGCCAGCAGCTTCACGGGGATCAGCTCCTACAATGAGCAGTTCTTC
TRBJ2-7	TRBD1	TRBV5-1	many	CASSSPGGYEQYF	TGCGCCAGCAGCTCCCCAGGGGGCTACGAGCAGTACTTC
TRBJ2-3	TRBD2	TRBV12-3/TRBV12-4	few	CASSLSGGQFTDTQYF	TGTGCCAGCAGTTTGAGCGGGGGCCAATTCACAGATACGCAGTATTTT
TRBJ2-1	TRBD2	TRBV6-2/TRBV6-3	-	CASTFWAGGDYNEQFF	TGTGCCAGCACCTTCTGGGCGGGGGGAGACTACAATGAGCAGTTCTTC
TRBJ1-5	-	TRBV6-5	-	CASSYSLYSNQPQHF	TGTGCCAGCAGTTACTCCTTATATAGCAATCAGCCCCAGCATTTT
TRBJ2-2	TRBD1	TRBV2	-	CASRSTGGRHTGELFF	TGTGCCAGCAGATCGACAGGGGGGAGGCACACCGGGGAGCTGTTTTTT
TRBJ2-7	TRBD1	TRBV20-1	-	CSAYRDSSSYEQYF	TGCAGTGCTTACCGGGACAGTTCCAGCTACGAGCAGTACTTC
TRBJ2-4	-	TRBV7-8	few	CASSNMLQGPKNIQYF	TGTGCCAGCAGCAACATGCTACAGGGCCCCAAAAACATTCAGTACTTC
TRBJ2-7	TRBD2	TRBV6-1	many	CASSQGLAGPVSSYEQYF	TGTGCCAGCAGTCAGGGACTAGCGGGCCCCGTTAGCTCCTACGAGCAGTACTTC
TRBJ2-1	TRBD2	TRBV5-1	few	CASSLGPTGGPTLRSYNEQFF	TGCGCCAGCAGCTTGGGGCCTACGGGAGGGCCAACCTTGCGCTCCTACAATGAGCAGTTCTTC
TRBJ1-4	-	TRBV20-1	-	CSARDLGEKLFF	TGCAGTGCTAGAGATCTGGGTGAAAAACTGTTTTTT
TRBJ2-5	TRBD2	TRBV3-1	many	CASSQPGSGTSGQETQYF	TGTGCCAGCAGCCAACCGGGGTCTGGGACTAGCGGCCAAGAGACCCAGTACTTC
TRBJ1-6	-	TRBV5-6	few	CASSPDHSGSPLHF	TGTGCCAGCAGCCCAGACCACTCAGGTTCACCCCTCCACTTT